This T cell receptor beta chain originates from a study of immune cell composition in non-small cell lung cancer. The method was immunoSEQ multiplex PCR; TCRdb's version includes in-frame clones alone and lacks a portion of them. The profile shows nearly 7,000 clones, 70% of them singletons. With 5 bases clipped from V and 6 bases from J, the junction kept 10 bases outside the gene matches. This CDR3 is 16 amino acids long. From germline, CDR1 is SGHAT and CDR2 FQNNGV. This sequence joins TRBV11-2 and TRBJ1-6; 7 nucleotides align to TRBD1. The TCR was taken from a human donor with non-small cell lung cancer. The sequencing input was lung tumor tissue. The CDR3 coding sequence is TGTGCCAGCAGCGTCCACCGGGGACAGCTTAATTCACCCCTCCACTTT. Amino acids: CASSVHRGQLNSPLHF. Using reference TRBV11-2 and TRBJ1-6 for the parts outside the CDR3, the full variable domain is EAGVAQSPRYKIIEKRQSVAFWCNPISGHATLYWYQQILGQGPKLLIQFQNNGVVDDSQLPKDRFSAERLKGVDSTLKIQPAKLEDSAVYLCASSVHRGQLNSPLHFGNGTRLTVT.